This is a list of T cell receptor beta chains from one sample in a study of CD8+ T cells in alopecia areata. The table came from immunoSEQ multiplex PCR; TCRdb's copy has only in-frame clones and leaves some out. The sample holds 190,000 or so clones, around 58% seen once. Sequenced here: CD8+ T cells sorted from blood, sampled at week 24, from a patient treated with tofacitinib. The receptors here all came from a human donor with alopecia areata. CDR3s include the opening cysteine and the closing phenylalanine or tryptophan. A D gene is named only where the DNA matches it firmly. Expanded clones are given a class, and other clones once, few, many or no size at all.

V gene	J gene	clone size	D gene	CDR3 protein	CDR3 DNA
TRBV4-1	TRBJ2-3	-	-	CASSQGGRSTDTQYF	TGCGCCAGCAGCCAAGGTGGCCGGTCAACTGATACGCAGTATTTT
TRBV6-1	TRBJ1-6	few	-	CASSEGPRPLHF	TGTGCCAGCAGTGAAGGCCCGAGGCCCCTCCACTTT
TRBV11-2	TRBJ2-3	-	TRBD2	CASSPYRGESTDTQYF	TGTGCCAGCAGCCCCTACCGGGGGGAATCCACAGATACGCAGTATTTT
TRBV29-1	TRBJ1-1	-	-	CSVEGLVDRNTEAFF	TGCAGCGTTGAGGGTCTCGTGGACCGGAACACTGAAGCTTTCTTT
TRBV7-9	TRBJ1-5	-	-	CASSLNGGHNQPQHF	TGTGCCAGCAGCTTAAACGGAGGGCATAATCAGCCCCAGCATTTT
TRBV30	TRBJ2-3	-	-	CAWSHEGRAVGDTRYF	TGTGCCTGGAGCCATGAGGGGCGAGCGGTGGGAGATACGCGGTATTTT
TRBV5-1	TRBJ2-7	-	TRBD1	CASNPVPRPGQTFIEQYF	TGCGCCAGCAACCCCGTTCCACGTCCGGGACAGACGTTTATAGAGCAGTACTTC
TRBV4-2	TRBJ2-7	-	TRBD2	CASSQDMAIAGSYEQYF	TGTGCCAGCAGCCAAGATATGGCAATAGCGGGCTCCTACGAGCAGTACTTC
TRBV30	TRBJ1-2	-	-	CAWSVPAGAHRYGYTF	TGTGCCTGGAGTGTGCCAGCCGGGGCGCATAGGTATGGCTACACCTTC
TRBV15	TRBJ1-1	-	-	CATIPDSGRAFF	TGTGCCACCATTCCGGACTCCGGACGCGCTTTCTTT
TRBV9	TRBJ2-5	once	-	CASSVGGETQYF	TGTGCCAGCAGCGTCGGAGGGGAGACCCAGTACTTC
TRBV30	TRBJ2-1	-	TRBD1	CAWSLTGGLVNEQFF	TGTGCCTGGAGTCTTACAGGGGGTCTGGTGAATGAGCAGTTCTTC
TRBV6-1	TRBJ2-1	-	TRBD2	CASSETSGGLGDEQFF	TGTGCCAGCAGTGAGACTAGCGGGGGTTTAGGAGATGAGCAGTTCTTC
TRBV7-9	TRBJ2-7	-	-	CASSLGVEQYF	TGTGCCAGCAGCTTGGGCGTCGAGCAGTACTTC
TRBV5-1	TRBJ2-3	-	TRBD2	CASSSAGPTDTQYF	TGCGCCAGCAGCTCAGCGGGGCCCACAGATACGCAGTATTTT
TRBV20-1	TRBJ2-3	once	-	CSARPRGGF	TGCAGTGCTAGACCGAGAGGAGGTTTT
TRBV30	TRBJ2-5	few	TRBD2	CAWSPGSGGVETQYF	TGTGCCTGGAGCCCGGGGAGCGGGGGGGTAGAGACCCAGTACTTC
TRBV29-1	TRBJ2-5	-	-	CSVDRDQTQYF	TGCAGCGTTGATAGGGACCAGACCCAGTACTTC
TRBV11-3	TRBJ2-2	-	-	CASSPYTGELFF	TGTGCCAGCAGCCCCTACACCGGGGAGCTGTTTTTT
TRBV27	TRBJ1-2	once	TRBD1	CASSGGQGAYNYGYTF	TGTGCCAGCAGTGGGGGACAGGGGGCGTATAACTATGGCTACACCTTC
TRBV9	TRBJ2-3	-	-	CASSQSTDTQYF	TGTGCCAGCAGCCAAAGCACAGATACGCAGTATTTT
TRBV19	TRBJ2-2	-	-	CASSPLQTNTGELFF	TGTGCCAGTAGCCCTCTACAGACGAACACCGGGGAGCTGTTTTTT
TRBV29-1	TRBJ2-1	few	-	CSVQKPSNLNEQFF	TGCAGCGTTCAGAAACCAAGCAATCTCAATGAGCAGTTCTTC
TRBV6-5	TRBJ1-2	few	TRBD1	CASSYSQSGQGIGYTF	TGTGCCAGCAGTTACTCGCAGTCGGGACAGGGTATTGGCTACACCTTC
TRBV6-1	TRBJ2-7	-	-	CATSPVGPYEQYF	TGTGCCACCTCCCCGGTGGGTCCCTACGAGCAGTACTTC
TRBV7-9	TRBJ2-2	few	-	CASSPIDRNTGELFF	TGTGCCAGCAGCCCTATCGACAGGAACACCGGGGAGCTGTTTTTT
TRBV7-3	TRBJ2-4	once	-	CASSRDSGDIQYF	TGTGCCAGCAGCCGGGACAGCGGGGACATTCAGTACTTC
TRBV6-5	TRBJ2-2	-	-	CASSLGTNTGELFF	TGTGCCAGCAGTCTCGGGACGAACACCGGGGAGCTGTTTTTT